This T cell receptor beta chain came from a study of OX40 agonist ivuxolimab in advanced cancers. Sequencing was performed with immunoSEQ multiplex PCR; in TCRdb, only in-frame clones are kept and a portion is missing. The sample yields some 52,000 clones, around 80% seen once. The CDR3 extends over 15 amino acids. Deletions cut 2 bases from V and 0 bases from J, with 8 bases between. Germline lookup yields CDR1 MNHEY and CDR2 SMNVEV (reference sequence). The sample here was CD4+ or CD8+ T cells sorted from blood, taken in a trial of the OX40 agonist ivuxolimab. The TCR was taken from an adult with an advanced solid tumor such as melanoma, head and neck, liver or kidney cancer. The chain carries TRBV27 and TRBJ2-1, with D possibly being TRBD1 or TRBD2 (6 bases each). The DNA of the CDR3 is TGTGCCAGCAGTTTAAAGGGGGGCTCCTACAATGAGCAGTTCTTC. Protein product: CASSLKGGSYNEQFF.